The source of this TCR beta chain is a study of blood T cells in healthy people across ages. Broader study findings: Naive CD4+ cell counts and diversity both ran higher in long-lived than in aged donors. TCR beta diversity was tightly associated with the proportion of naive T cells. Leaving the PBMCs unsorted stopped any conclusive comparison of naive versus antigen-experienced cells.

J lost 1 base, V lost 5 bases, and 9 bases had no gene match. This CDR3 has 15 amino acids. Germline V gene sequence: CDR1 DFQATT, CDR2 SNEGSKA (reference sequence). Using a J-beta primer mix together with a sample-barcoded 5' primer, a second PCR was run for about 6 to 11 cycles. TCRdb called the 5' RACE reads again in MiXCR, with one record for every CDR3 protein. This repertoire shows hundreds of thousands of distinct CDR3 sequences, roughly half found once; its top ten account for about 54%. This clonotype was found many times. Its matching antigen is unknown. The TCR was taken from a man in his fifties or sixties in good health. V gene TRBV20-1 combines with J gene TRBJ2-3, with TRBD2 matching 7 bases. The source material was blood. The CDR3 here is CSAGQREAGTDTQYF. CDR3 nucleotides: TGCAGTGCTGGGCAGCGGGAAGCCGGCACAGATACGCAGTATTTT.